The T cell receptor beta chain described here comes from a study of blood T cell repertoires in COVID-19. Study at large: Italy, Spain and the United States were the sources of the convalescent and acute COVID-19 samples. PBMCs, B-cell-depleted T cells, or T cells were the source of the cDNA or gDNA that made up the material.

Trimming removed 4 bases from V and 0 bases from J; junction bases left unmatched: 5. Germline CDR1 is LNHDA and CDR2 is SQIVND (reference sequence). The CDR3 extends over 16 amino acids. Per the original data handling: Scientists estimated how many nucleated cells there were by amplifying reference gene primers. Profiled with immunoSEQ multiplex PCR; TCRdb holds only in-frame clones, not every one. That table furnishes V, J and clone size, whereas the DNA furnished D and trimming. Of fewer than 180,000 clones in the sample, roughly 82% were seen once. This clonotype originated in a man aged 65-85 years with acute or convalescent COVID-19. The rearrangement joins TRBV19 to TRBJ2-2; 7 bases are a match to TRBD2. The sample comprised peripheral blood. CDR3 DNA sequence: TGTGCCAGTAGTACCCGGGGGGTTGCGAACACCGGGGAGCTGTTTTTT. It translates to CASSTRGVANTGELFF.